Listed here are 29 T cell receptor beta chains from one sample, sequenced in a study of cytomegalovirus exposure and HLA in healthy donors. The primer mix had 60 Vbeta and 13 Jbeta primers. The protocol was immunoSEQ multiplex PCR, while the TCRdb copy is restricted to in-frame clones and leaves out a portion. The table lists about 180,000 clones, around 80% of them singletons. Source material: PBMCs. The receptors come from a man between 18 and 35 years old in good health and CMV-seronegative.

This rearrangement joins TRBV6-5 to TRBJ2-3; weak D call: TRBD2 (6 bases). This CDR3 spans 15 amino acids. Trimming pared 0 bases from V and 8 bases from J, leaving 15 bases between. Germline CDR1 MNHEY, CDR2 SVGAGI. The CDR3 sequence is CASSYSMGTDGTQYF. The CDR3 DNA follows: TGTGCCAGCAGTTACTCGATGGGGACTGATGGTACGCAGTATTTT.

The gene calls are TRBV13 and TRBJ1-1; TRBD1 might be the D (6 bases). The germline V gene encodes CDR1 PRHDT and CDR2 FYEKMQ (reference sequence). This CDR3 spans 16 amino acids. V shed 0 bases and J shed 4 bases, with 15 bases lying between them. The CDR3 DNA reads TGTGCCAGCAGCTTAGGGGCCCAGGGGCACGGCACTGAAGCTTTCTTT. Protein sequence: CASSLGAQGHGTEAFF.

This sequence joins TRBV5-1 and TRBJ2-7, with D unresolved. Germline V gives CDR1 SGHRS, CDR2 YFSETQ. V was shortened by 0 bases and J by 1 base, with 11 bases between the two germline ends. The CDR3 extends over 15 amino acids. In DNA form, the CDR3 reads TGCGCCAGCAGCTTGGAACTGGCGGCTTCCTACGAGCAGTACTTC. Amino acids: CASSLELAASYEQYF.

This chain joins TRBV7-2 and TRBJ2-5, with TRBD1 as a possible D gene (6 bases). The ends were cut back, 2 bases at V and 4 bases at J, with 17 bases in the middle. The CDR3 totals 16 residues. Germline lookup yields CDR1 SGHTA and CDR2 FQGNSA. The CDR3 DNA reads as TGTGCCAGCAGCTTAATTGGGGCAGGGGTTCGAGAGACCCAGTACTTC. Amino acids: CASSLIGAGVRETQYF.

This chain uses TRBV5-1 with TRBJ2-7; tentatively, D is TRBD2 (6 bases). V lost 0 bases, J lost 5 bases, and 15 bases lay in between. There are 15 residues in the CDR3. The germline CDR1 and CDR2 sequences are SGHRS and YFSETQ. CDR3 DNA: TGCGCCAGCAGCTTGGAAGCGCGGGGCTGGAACGAGCAGTACTTC. Residues: CASSLEARGWNEQYF.

This clone was observed a handful of times. The J gene is TRBJ2-7, the V gene TRBV2, with TRBD1 as a possible D gene (6 bases). The CDR3 totals 13 residues. Trimming took off 7 bases at V and 0 bases at J, with 10 bases between the two ends. The germline V gene has CDR1 SNHLY and CDR2 FYNNEI. The CDR3 DNA is TGTGCCAGCACAGCGACAGGCTCCTACGAGCAGTACTTC. Translated: CASTATGSYEQYF. Variable domain in full (rest from reference TRBV2 and TRBJ2-7): EPEVTQTPSHQVTQMGQEVILRCVPISNHLYFYWYRQILGQKVEFLVSFYNNEISEKSEIFDDQFSVERPDGSNFTLKIRSTKLEDSAMYFCASTATGSYEQYFGPGTRLTVT.

The V gene is TRBV6-6, the J gene TRBJ2-7; D is undetermined. The CDR3 totals 11 residues. The V end was cut by 6 bases, the J end by 2 bases, with 5 bases between. CDR1 MNHNY and CDR2 SVGAGI come from the germline V gene (reference sequence). For the CDR3, the DNA is TGTGCCAGCAGCGGTCCCTACGAGCAGTACTTC. This sequence encodes CASSGPYEQYF.

This chain connects TRBV7-3 to TRBJ2-5; 9 bases agree with TRBD2. The J call may be incorrect, as the DNA end agrees better with TRBJ2-7. CDR3 length: 14 residues. From germline, CDR1 is SGHTA and CDR2 FQGTGA. Written as DNA, the CDR3 is TGTGCCAGCAGCGTTCTAGCGGGGAACTACGAGCAGTACTTC. The encoded protein is CASSVLAGNYEQYF.

Worth noting for this clone: Germline and junction disagree at one end, which may indicate a read error. The chain combines TRBV7-6 with TRBJ2-2, with TRBD1 matching 8 bases. CDR3 length: 16 amino acids. Germline assignment: CDR1 SGHVS and CDR2 FNYEAQ. DNA for the CDR3: TGTGCCAGCAGTTTGTCGGACACTAAGGACAGGGTCGAGTTTCTTTTT. Translating gives CASSLSDTKDRVEFLF.

V usage is TRBV5-4 and J usage is TRBJ1-2, with a weak D call TRBD1 (5 bases). There are 16 residues in the CDR3. With 6 bases removed from V and 6 bases from J, the gap between germline ends came to 24 bases. Germline CDR1 is SGHNT and CDR2 is YYREEE (reference sequence). The DNA for the CDR3 is TGTGCCAGCACCGGATTAAAGGGTGGGGGGGGAAATGGCTACACCTTC. Its translation is CASTGLKGGGGNGYTF.

V is TRBV29-1 and J is TRBJ2-1, with TRBD2 identical over 7 bases. The CDR3 runs 16 residues. V was clipped by 0 bases and J by 0 bases; unmatched bases: 5. Germline V gene data show CDR1 as SQVTM and CDR2 as ANQGSEA. DNA of the CDR3: TGCAGCGTTGAAGACTCCGGGAGGATCTCCTACAATGAGCAGTTCTTC. Translated: CSVEDSGRISYNEQFF.

This clone has more than one count but fewer than ten. This chain uses TRBV6-4 with TRBJ2-1; D gene uncertain. The V gene's germline CDR1 is MRHNA and CDR2 SNTAGT. V shed 5 bases and J shed 2 bases, with 13 bases lying between them. The CDR3 has 15 amino acids. CDR3 sequence reads: CASSTELVPYNEQFF. The CDR3, as DNA: TGTGCCAGCAGTACAGAGCTCGTCCCCTACAATGAGCAGTTCTTC.

The chain combines TRBV4-3 with TRBJ2-2; 7 bases map to TRBD2. Germline trimming cut 1 base from V and 2 bases from J; bases unmatched to any gene: 10. There are 18 residues in the CDR3. Germline V gene data show CDR1 as LGHNA and CDR2 as YSLEER. The CDR3 loop is CASSQGGGSFFNTGELFF. CDR3 bases: TGCGCCAGCAGCCAAGGGGGGGGTAGCTTTTTTAACACCGGGGAGCTGTTTTTT.

This clone was counted at least ten times. The chain's CDR3 is CASSLGSGTGGRDEQFF. The CDR3 region has the DNA TGTGCCAGCAGCTTAGGTTCCGGGACAGGGGGCAGGGATGAGCAGTTCTTC. V usage is TRBV7-9 and J usage is TRBJ2-1, with 12 bases aligning to TRBD1. Germline V gene data show CDR1 as SEHNR and CDR2 as FQNEAQ (reference sequence). There are 17 residues in the CDR3. V was clipped by 1 base and J by 8 bases; unmatched bases: 9.

The chain couples TRBV5-1 to TRBJ2-7, with D possibly being TRBD2 (5 bases). The CDR3 is 13 residues long. The V gene lost 4 bases and the J gene lost 0 bases, with 8 bases spanning the gap. Germline values: CDR1 SGHRS, CDR2 YFSETQ. The CDR3: CASSPGSSYEQYF. Here the CDR3 DNA reads TGCGCCAGCAGCCCGGGAAGCTCCTACGAGCAGTACTTC.

As regards this clone: The germline gene is not matched at one end of the junction; a read error may be the cause. This chain joins TRBV27 and TRBJ2-3; 16 bases agree with TRBD2. The CDR3 sequence is 19 residues long. Per germline, CDR1 MNHEY and CDR2 SMNVEV (reference sequence). The CDR3 sequence: CASSVSGTSGGAGTDTQYF. DNA of the CDR3: TGTGCCAGCAGTGTATCCGGGACTAGCGGGGGGGCAGGCACAGATACGCAGTATTTT.

The chain couples TRBV7-6 to TRBJ2-1; 8 bases agree with TRBD2. After removal of 1 base from V and 9 bases from J, the junction contained 20 bases not matched to a gene. Germline V gives CDR1 SGHVS, CDR2 FNYEAQ. The CDR3 has 19 residues. The CDR3 nucleotides are TGTGCCAGCAGCTTAGTCGCGGTGGTAGCGGGAAGGTGGGGAGGTGAGCAGTTCTTC. Translated: CASSLVAVVAGRWGGEQFF.

CDR3 sequence (DNA): TGTGCCAGCAGCTTCCGGACAGGCGAATACAATGAGCAGTTCTTC. This translates into CASSFRTGEYNEQFF. The rearrangement uses TRBV11-3 and TRBJ2-1; 7 nucleotides agree with TRBD1. Per the germline V gene, CDR1 is SGHNT and CDR2 is YENEEA. The CDR3 is 15 residues long. Germline trimming cut 3 bases from V and 4 bases from J; bases unmatched to any gene: 6.

The chain uses TRBV7-9 and TRBJ2-7, with a weak D call TRBD1 (6 bases). Per the germline V gene, CDR1 is SEHNR and CDR2 is FQNEAQ (reference sequence). The CDR3 is 15 amino acids. V was trimmed by 4 bases and J by 0 bases, leaving 13 bases between them. The CDR3 loop is CASSYPDRSSYEQYF. The CDR3 bases are TGTGCCAGCAGCTACCCCGACAGGAGCTCCTACGAGCAGTACTTC.

The V and J genes are TRBV29-1 and TRBJ1-5; a weak D match, TRBD1 (5 bases). The CDR3 is 13 residues long. Germline V gives CDR1 SQVTM, CDR2 ANQGSEA. V was clipped by 4 bases and J by 2 bases, with 9 bases between them. In nucleotides, the CDR3 is TGCAGCGTTGTAGGGGTTGGCAATCAGCCCCAGCATTTT. Translating it yields CSVVGVGNQPQHF.

This clone came up a few times. J is TRBJ2-3 and V is TRBV19; the D gene is possibly TRBD2 (7 bases). The CDR3 extends over 15 amino acids. Trimming shortened V by 6 bases and J by 1 base, and 14 bases separated the two germline ends. The V gene's germline CDR1 is LNHDA and CDR2 SQIVND (reference sequence). DNA for the CDR3: TGTGCCAGTAGATACGGGGGGCTCGGCACAGATACGCAGTATTTT. Its translation is CASRYGGLGTDTQYF.

This chain uses TRBV6-5 with TRBJ1-3; D not certain. Germline V gene lookup returns CDR1 MNHEY and CDR2 SVGAGI. With 7 bases removed from V and 0 bases from J, the gap between germline ends came to 7 bases. The CDR3 is 13 amino acids. For the CDR3, the DNA is TGTGCCAGCAAAGAGATCTCTGGAAACACCATATATTTT. It codes for CASKEISGNTIYF.

This chain uses TRBV6-1 with TRBJ1-5, with TRBD1 as a possible D gene (6 bases). V was clipped by 7 bases and J by 5 bases, with 15 bases between them. The CDR3 spans 14 residues. The germline V gene encodes CDR1 MNHNS and CDR2 SASEGT. This CDR3 reads CASTPQAGDQPQHF. The CDR3 coding sequence is TGTGCCAGCACCCCTCAGGCAGGGGATCAGCCCCAGCATTTT.

The rearrangement links TRBV11-3 to TRBJ1-5; D is uncertain. Trimming took 3 bases from V and 4 from J, leaving 7 bases between them. Per germline, CDR1 SGHNT and CDR2 YENEEA. CDR3 size: 13 residues. The CDR3 spells CASSLSGNQPQHF. Here the CDR3 DNA reads TGTGCCAGCAGCTTGTCGGGAAATCAGCCCCAGCATTTT.

This chain links TRBV13 with TRBJ1-2, with D perhaps TRBD1 (5 bases). The CDR3 covers 15 residues. Germline V gene data show CDR1 as PRHDT and CDR2 as FYEKMQ (reference sequence). V was cut by 5 bases and J by 1 base, with 14 bases left in between. Written as DNA, the CDR3 is TGTGCCAGCAGCCTGGCGGGGCGTCTTAACTATGGCTACACCTTC. Amino acids: CASSLAGRLNYGYTF.

This clone was counted a single time. The V gene is TRBV15, the J gene TRBJ1-1; the D gene is possibly TRBD1 (6 bases). There are 13 residues in the CDR3. Trimming cost V 3 bases and J 4 bases, with 9 bases left between them. Germline CDR1 and CDR2: LNHNV and YYDKDF (reference sequence). The CDR3 region is CATSRDRTTEAFF. Written as DNA, the CDR3 is TGTGCCACCAGCAGGGACAGAACCACTGAAGCTTTCTTT.

V gene TRBV5-1 combines with J gene TRBJ2-7; 8 positions agree with TRBD2. V gave up 2 bases and J gave up 5 bases; unmatched junction bases: 9. The CDR3 sequence is 15 residues long. Germline V gene data show CDR1 as SGHRS and CDR2 as YFSETQ. CDR3 in DNA: TGCGCCAGCAGCTTCGGGAGGGAGGGCCTCGACGAGCAGTACTTC. Translating it yields CASSFGREGLDEQYF.

The CDR3 loop is CASSLGQLNYGYTF. The CDR3 DNA follows: TGTGCCAGCAGCCTAGGACAGCTAAACTATGGCTACACCTTC. The rearrangement links TRBV5-4 to TRBJ1-2, with a tentative D call TRBD1 (6 bases). Germline CDR1 is SGHNT and CDR2 is YYREEE (reference sequence). CDR3 length: 14 amino acids. V dropped 4 bases and J dropped 2 bases, with 12 bases sitting between them.

This chain uses TRBV18 with TRBJ2-7, with TRBD1 identical over 9 bases. The germline V gene has CDR1 KGHSH and CDR2 LQKENI. The length of the CDR3 is 14 residues. Trimming cost V 6 bases and J 5 bases; bases outside gene matches: 8. The CDR3, as DNA: TGTGCCAGCTCGGGAGACAGGGGGTTTGACGAGCAGTACTTC. Residues: CASSGDRGFDEQYF.